The sequence of this TCR beta chain was determined in a study of shared clonotypes between healthy human individuals. General study results and limits: Sorted-subset samples were not fully sequenced, rarefaction indicated. What naive subsets generally showed was a larger estimated richness than memory subsets showed.

Each cell subset's genomic DNA was divided evenly among several immunoSEQ plates. Measured with immunoSEQ multiplex PCR; TCRdb has only the in-frame clones, and not every one. The sample shows a few million clones, around 94% of them seen only once. A remark on this clone: Its antigen is currently unknown.

The study separated CD4+ cells into CD45RA+ naive and CD45RA-negative memory subsets. Germline CDR1 reads MNHEY; CDR2 reads SMNVEV (reference sequence). The CDR3 has 15 amino acids. Trimming cost V 5 bases and J 0 bases; bases outside gene matches: 5. This clonotype was obtained from a man between 18 and 29 years old in good health. The genes are TRBV27 and TRBJ1-1; TRBD1 matches at 8 bases. Sequences were obtained from naive CD4+ T cells sorted from blood. The subset was: CD45RA+ positively selected. CDR3 residues: CASSQGAIMNTEAFF. In DNA form, the CDR3 reads TGTGCCAGCAGTCAGGGGGCTATTATGAACACTGAAGCTTTCTTT.